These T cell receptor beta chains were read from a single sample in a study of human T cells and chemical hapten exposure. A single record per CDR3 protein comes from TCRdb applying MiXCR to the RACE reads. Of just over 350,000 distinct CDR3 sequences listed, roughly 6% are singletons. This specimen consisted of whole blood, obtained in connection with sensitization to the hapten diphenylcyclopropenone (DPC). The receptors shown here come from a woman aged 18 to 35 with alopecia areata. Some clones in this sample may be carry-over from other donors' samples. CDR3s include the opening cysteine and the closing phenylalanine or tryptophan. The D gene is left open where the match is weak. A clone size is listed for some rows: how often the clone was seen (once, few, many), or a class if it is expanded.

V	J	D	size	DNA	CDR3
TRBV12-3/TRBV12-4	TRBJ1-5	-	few	TGTGCCAGCAGTCCCTCGGTACAGCCCCAGCATTTT	CASSPSVQPQHF
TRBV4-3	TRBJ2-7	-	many	TGCGCCAGCAGCCAAGATCCTGGTGACGAGCAGTACTTC	CASSQDPGDEQYF
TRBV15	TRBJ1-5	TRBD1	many	TGTGCCACCAGGGGACAGGGGAACAATCAGCCCCAGCATTTT	CATRGQGNNQPQHF
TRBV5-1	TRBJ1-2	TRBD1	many	TGCGCCAGCAGCACGGCGAACACAGGGGGCGTTGGTGGCTACACCTTC	CASSTANTGGVGGYTF
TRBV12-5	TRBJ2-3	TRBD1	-	TGTGCTAGTGCCAAGGACAGGTACACAGATACGCAGTATTTT	CASAKDRYTDTQYF
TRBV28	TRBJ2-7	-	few	TGTGCCAGCAGTTACGGTTCCCACGAGCAGTACTTC	CASSYGSHEQYF
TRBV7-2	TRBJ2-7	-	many	TGTGCCAGCAGCTTACTCGGGGCCTCCTACGAGCAGTACTTC	CASSLLGASYEQYF
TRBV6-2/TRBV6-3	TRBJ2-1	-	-	TGTGCCAGCAGTTACTTTGGGTCCGAGCAGTTCTTC	CASSYFGSEQFF
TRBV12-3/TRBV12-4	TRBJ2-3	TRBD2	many	TGTGCCAGCAGGGGACTAGCGGGGGGGCGAGATACGCAGTATTTT	CASRGLAGGRDTQYF
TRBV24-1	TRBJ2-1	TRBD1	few	TGTGCCACCAGTGATGGTCCCCGGCAGGGGGACTACAATGAGCAGTTCTTC	CATSDGPRQGDYNEQFF
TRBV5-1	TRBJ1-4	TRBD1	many	TGCGCCAGCAGCTCGACAGGGACTAATGAAAAACTGTTTTTT	CASSSTGTNEKLFF
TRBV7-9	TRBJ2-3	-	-	TGTGCCAGCAGCCCATTGGGGGTAGCGACAGATACGCAGTATTTT	CASSPLGVATDTQYF
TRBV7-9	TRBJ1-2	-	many	TGTGCCAGCAGCCTGAAAGAGTTCTATGGCTACACCTTC	CASSLKEFYGYTF
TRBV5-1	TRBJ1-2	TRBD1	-	TGCGCCAGCTCCCTTGAGGAGGGACAGGGAATAGGAAGCCTTGGCTACACCTTC	CASSLEEGQGIGSLGYTF
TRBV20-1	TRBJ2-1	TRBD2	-	TGCAGTGCTAGAGACCATGGGACTAGCGGTGAGCAGTTCTTC	CSARDHGTSGEQFF
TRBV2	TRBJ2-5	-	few	TGTGCCAGCAGTGAACGCGAGACCCAGTACTTC	CASSERETQYF
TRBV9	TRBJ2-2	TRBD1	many	TGTGCCAGCAGCGCCGGACAGGGATTGGTTACCGGGGAGCTGTTTTTT	CASSAGQGLVTGELFF
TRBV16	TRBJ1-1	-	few	TGTGCCAGCAGCCAATCGTCAGCCACTGAAGCTTTCTTT	CASSQSSATEAFF
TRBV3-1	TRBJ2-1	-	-	TGTGCCAGCAGCCCCGACTTGACCAGCTCCTACAATGAGCAGTTCTTC	CASSPDLTSSYNEQFF
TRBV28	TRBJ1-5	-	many	TGTGCCTTCGGGCCTCAAGCAGGTCAGCCCCAGCATTTT	CAFGPQAGQPQHF
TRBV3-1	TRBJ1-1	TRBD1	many	TGTGCCAGCAGCCACGGGACAGGGGGTGCTTTCTTT	CASSHGTGGAFF
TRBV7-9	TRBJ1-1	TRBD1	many	TGTGCCACGGCCCTAGGGGACAGGCAGAACACTGAAGCTTTCTTT	CATALGDRQNTEAFF
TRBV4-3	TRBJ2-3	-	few	TGCGCCAGCAGCCAGAGCTCCTTTATATTATCGGATACGCAGTATTTT	CASSQSSFILSDTQYF
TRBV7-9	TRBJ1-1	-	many	TGTGCCAGCAGCTTAATTGGCTCGGAGGCTTTCTTT	CASSLIGSEAFF
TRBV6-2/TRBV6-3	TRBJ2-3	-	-	TGTGCCAGCAGGGGGGCAGGGTGGGATACGCAGTATTTT	CASRGAGWDTQYF
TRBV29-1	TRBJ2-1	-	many	TGCAGCGTTGAAGGTAGGGGGGACTCCTACAATGAGCAGTTCTTC	CSVEGRGDSYNEQFF
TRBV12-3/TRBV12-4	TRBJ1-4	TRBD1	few	TGTGCCAGCAGGACAGGGGGCGATGAAAAACTGTTTTTT	CASRTGGDEKLFF
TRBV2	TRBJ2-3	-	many	TGTGCCAGCAGTAGGCTAACTAGCACAGATACGCAGTATTTT	CASSRLTSTDTQYF
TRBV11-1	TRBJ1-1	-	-	TGTGCCAGCAGCTTGTGGGACCCCAACACTGAAGCTTTCTTT	CASSLWDPNTEAFF
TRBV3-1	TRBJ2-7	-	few	TGTGCCAGCAGCCAAGATCAGTTCTACGAGCAGTACTTC	CASSQDQFYEQYF
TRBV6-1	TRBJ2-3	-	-	TGTGCCAACAGCCCCAGGGGGGCCGGTACGCAGTATTTT	CANSPRGAGTQYF
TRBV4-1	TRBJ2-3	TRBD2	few	TGCGCCAGCAGCCAAGATAAGGGGACTAGCGGGGGGAGCACAGATACGCAGTATTTT	CASSQDKGTSGGSTDTQYF
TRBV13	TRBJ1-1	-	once	TGTGCCAGCAGCTTAGGGCCAGGGAATGAAATTAGGACTGAAGCTTTCTTT	CASSLGPGNEIRTEAFF
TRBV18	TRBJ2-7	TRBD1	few	TGTGCCAGCTCACTGGGGACAGCTCTCTACGAGCAGTACTTC	CASSLGTALYEQYF